The 15 T cell receptor beta chains below all came from one sample that was sequenced in a study of T cells in localized non-small cell lung cancer. The table came from immunoSEQ multiplex PCR; TCRdb's copy has only in-frame clones and leaves some out. The sample records tens of thousands of clones, around nine tenths being singletons. This sample comprised peripheral blood, obtained before any cancer treatment. These receptors all come from a woman aged 40-75 years with stage I lung adenocarcinoma.

The chain uses TRBV11-1 and TRBJ2-2, with 9 bases identical to TRBD2. Germline CDR1 SGHAT, CDR2 FQDESV (reference sequence). The trim removed 6 bases at V and 9 bases at J, leaving 11 bases unmatched. This CDR3 is 15 amino acids long. DNA for the CDR3: TGTGCCAGCAGTTTGGGGGCTAGCGGGGCCCGGGAGCTGTTTTTT. It yields the protein CASSLGASGARELFF.

The chain is built from TRBV29-1 and TRBJ2-2; D uncertain. This CDR3 region has 11 residues. Trimming shortened V by 5 bases and J by 1 base, and 2 bases separated the two germline ends. The V gene's germline CDR1 is SQVTM and CDR2 ANQGSEA. This chain's CDR3 is CSVRNTGELFF. In nucleotides, the CDR3 is TGCAGCGTTAGGAACACCGGGGAGCTGTTTTTT.

The chain employs TRBV4-3 and TRBJ2-1; a weak D match, TRBD2 (6 bases). Trimming cost V 1 base and J 0 bases, with 22 bases left between them. The CDR3 is 20 residues long. CDR1 and CDR2 from the germline V gene are LGHNA and YSLEER. This chain's CDR3 is CASSQGVGGVDASSYNEQFF. In nucleotides, the CDR3 is TGCGCCAGCAGCCAAGGAGTTGGAGGGGTTGACGCGAGCTCCTACAATGAGCAGTTCTTC.

The CDR3 coding sequence is TGCGCCAGCAGCTTGTCGACTAGCGGGGGGGAGACCGAGCAGTACTTC. Translating it yields CASSLSTSGGETEQYF. The V gene is TRBV5-1, the J gene TRBJ2-7; 14 bases agree with TRBD2. Trimming removed 1 base from V and 6 bases from J; junction bases left unmatched: 6. CDR3 length: 16 residues. CDR1 and CDR2 from the germline V gene are SGHRS and YFSETQ.

The genes are TRBV2 and TRBJ1-4, with TRBD1 identical over 9 bases. The CDR3 runs 15 residues. The trim removed 5 bases at V and 7 bases at J, leaving 8 bases unmatched. The germline gives CDR1 SNHLY, CDR2 FYNNEI. The CDR3 protein is CASSSRTGEGEKLFF. DNA of the CDR3: TGTGCCAGCAGTTCTAGGACAGGGGAGGGTGAAAAACTGTTTTTT.

In DNA form, the CDR3 reads TGTGCCAGCAGCCACGGACGGACAGTAGAAGCTTTCTTT. Translation gives CASSHGRTVEAFF. The genes are TRBV7-9 and TRBJ1-1, with a tentative D call TRBD1 (6 bases). Deletions cut 5 bases from V and 8 bases from J, with 15 bases between. Germline loops: CDR1 SEHNR, CDR2 FQNEAQ (reference sequence). The CDR3 runs 13 residues.

This chain links TRBV30 with TRBJ1-4; 9 bases fit TRBD1. This CDR3 has 14 amino acids. The ends lost 6 bases at V and 8 bases at J; junction bases unmatched: 10. Per the germline V gene, CDR1 is GTSNPN and CDR2 is SVGIG (reference sequence). The CDR3 spells CACVQGAGREKLFF. Here the CDR3 DNA reads TGTGCCTGCGTACAGGGGGCGGGGAGGGAAAAACTGTTTTTT. The full variable domain, with the rest looked up from reference TRBV30 and TRBJ1-4, is SQTIHQWPATLVQPVGSPLSLECTVEGTSNPNLYWYRQAAGRGLQLLFYSVGIGQISSEVPQNLSASRPQDRQFILSSKKLLLSDSGFYLCACVQGAGREKLFFGSGTQLSVL.

This clone was counted a few times. This sequence joins TRBV2 and TRBJ1-4, with D tentatively TRBD1 (5 bases). V lost 8 bases, J lost 4 bases, and 17 bases lay in between. Germline V CDR1 and CDR2: SNHLY, FYNNEI. This CDR3 comprises 15 residues. CDR3 sequence: CASGDGSRFNEKLFF. The CDR3 DNA reads as TGTGCCAGCGGGGACGGAAGCCGTTTTAATGAAAAACTGTTTTTT.

The chain carries TRBV6-1 and TRBJ2-7; TRBD2 aligns across 7 bases. Germline V lookup: CDR1 MNHNS, CDR2 SASEGT. The CDR3 has 14 amino acids. V trimming: 6 bases; J trimming: 0 bases; junction bases outside the gene matches: 5. The CDR3 bases are TGTGCCAGCAGGGCCGGGGGGAGCTCCTACGAGCAGTACTTC. Protein product: CASRAGGSSYEQYF.

V gene TRBV6-5 combines with J gene TRBJ2-2; 9 positions agree with TRBD1. Germline V gene data show CDR1 as MNHEY and CDR2 as SVGAGI. V dropped 6 bases and J dropped 5; count of bases not matched to a gene: 4. This CDR3 contains 14 residues. The CDR3 protein is CASRQGAGTGELFF. Here the CDR3 DNA reads TGTGCCAGCAGACAGGGGGCGGGAACCGGGGAGCTGTTTTTT.

This clone was counted once. This chain uses TRBV5-3 with TRBJ2-7, with 7 nucleotides matching TRBD1. TRBV5-3 is noted as an ORF with a role that remains uncertain. The CDR3 is 12 amino acids. V gave up 8 bases and J gave up 8 bases; unmatched junction bases: 10. CDR3 bases: TGTGCCAGCAGCACGGACAGGATGAAGCAGTACTTC. Translated: CASSTDRMKQYF.

This chain links TRBV5-4 with TRBJ2-5, with D perhaps being TRBD1 or TRBD2 (5 bases each). Trimming took off 0 bases at V and 3 bases at J, with 15 bases between the two ends. The CDR3 loop spans 16 amino acids. Germline V gene data show CDR1 as SGHNT and CDR2 as YYREEE (reference sequence). The CDR3 here is CASSLAGVQGEETQYF. The CDR3 DNA sequence: TGTGCCAGCAGCTTGGCCGGGGTGCAGGGTGAAGAGACCCAGTACTTC.

V gene TRBV5-1 combines with J gene TRBJ2-2, with TRBD2 as a possible D gene (7 bases). CDR1 and CDR2 (germline): SGHRS, YFSETQ. Deletions cut 6 bases from V and 2 bases from J, with 11 bases between. The CDR3 consists of 14 residues. The CDR3 sequence: CASTGGANTGELFF. CDR3 coding DNA: TGCGCCAGCACTGGGGGGGCTAACACCGGGGAGCTGTTTTTT. The complete variable domain, with remaining parts taken from reference TRBV5-1 and TRBJ2-2, reads KAGVTQTPRYLIKTRGQQVTLSCSPISGHRSVSWYQQTPGQGLQFLFEYFSETQRNKGNFPGRFSGRQFSNSRSEMNVSTLELGDSALYLCASTGGANTGELFFGEGSRLTVL.

CDR3 loop: CASSVKTGGFQPQHF. CDR3 coding DNA: TGTGCCAGCAGTGTCAAAACCGGCGGATTCCAGCCCCAGCATTTT. V usage is TRBV6-5 and J usage is TRBJ1-5; D not certain. The V gene's germline CDR1 is MNHEY and CDR2 SVGAGI. With 5 bases removed from V and 7 bases from J, the gap between germline ends came to 18 bases. The CDR3 runs to 15 residues.

The chain is built from TRBV11-2 and TRBJ2-7; either TRBD1 or TRBD2 may fit D (5 bases each). The CDR3 totals 13 residues. The germline gives CDR1 SGHAT, CDR2 FQNNGV. The V end lost 6 bases, the J end lost 2 bases, and 11 bases lay between the germline ends. This CDR3 reads CASRRDGPYEQYF. CDR3 bases: TGTGCCAGCAGACGGGACGGACCCTACGAGCAGTACTTC.